This T cell receptor (beta chain) was found in a study of blood T cell repertoires in COVID-19. This clone is a singleton in its sample. Here immunoSEQ multiplex PCR was the method, and the copy in TCRdb shows in-frame clones only, minus some. The sample shows more than 250,000 clones, around 86% of them seen only once. The sample taken for sequencing was peripheral blood. The receptor comes from a man over 45 with active or convalescent COVID-19.

CDR3: CATSRDIGRSNYGYTF. The CDR3, as DNA: TGTGCCACCAGCAGGGATATTGGGAGATCTAACTATGGCTACACCTTC. The chain joins TRBV15 to TRBJ1-2; D unresolved. CDR1 LNHNV and CDR2 YYDKDF come from the germline V gene (reference sequence). This CDR3 comprises 16 residues. V dropped 3 bases and J dropped 0 bases, with 14 bases sitting between them.